The T cell receptor (beta chain) described here comes from a study of a mutant IDH1 vaccine in newly diagnosed glioma. Details on this clone: Its target is not known.

General study findings and limits: Among top peripheral T cell clonotypes, changes seemed unrelated to pseudoprogression.

TCRdb's table, derived via immunoSEQ multiplex PCR, lists solely in-frame clones and lacks some. The table includes about 51,000 clones, around three quarters detected once. Sample time point: baseline, week 1 (first vaccination visit). The treatment is: pre-vaccination baseline after standard-of-care therapy. Here the sequenced sample was PBMCs, taken from a glioma patient treated with radiotherapy, temozolomide or both. The TCR sequence derives from a woman aged 40 to 49 with glioma.

CDR3 sequence: CASSGLGEEKLFF. CDR3 nucleotide sequence: TGCGCCAGCAGCGGGCTCGGCGAGGAAAAACTGTTTTTT. This rearrangement joins TRBV5-1 to TRBJ1-4; the D is unclear. Looked up from germline, CDR1 is SGHRS and CDR2 is YFSETQ. CDR3 length: 13 amino acids. V was trimmed by 4 bases and J by 8 bases, leaving 12 bases between them.